These T cell receptor beta chains were read from a single sample in a study of neoadjuvant anti-PD-1 for oral cavity cancer. The protocol was immunoSEQ multiplex PCR, while the TCRdb copy is restricted to in-frame clones and leaves out a portion. Among 40,000 to 50,000 clones listed, about 76% were seen once. The source was PBMCs, collected after nivolumab (anti-PD-1) treatment. These receptors originate from a person between 40 and 79 years old with oral cavity squamous cell carcinoma. Each CDR3 is given with its conserved first and last residue. A D gene is named only where the DNA matches it firmly. Clone size is stated in some rows and not others, as once, few, many or a class when expanded.

j_call v_call clone_size d_call cdr3_nt cdr3_aa
TRBJ1-1 TRBV7-8 - TRBD1 TGTGCCAGCAGCAACCGGGACAGGGGAGGGAACACTGAAGCTTTCTTT CASSNRDRGGNTEAFF
TRBJ1-1 TRBV6-1 - - TGTGCCAGCAGTGTGGGCCTTCGGAACACTGAAGCTTTCTTT CASSVGLRNTEAFF
TRBJ2-7 TRBV10-1 - TRBD2 TGCGCCAGCAGTCCTAGCGGGGGGCCCTACGAGCAGTACTTC CASSPSGGPYEQYF
TRBJ1-1 TRBV9 few TRBD1 TGTGCCAGCAGCGTAGGACAGGGAGCCGGGACTGAAGCTTTCTTT CASSVGQGAGTEAFF
TRBJ1-5 TRBV19 - TRBD1 TGTGCCAGTAGTCCACAGGGGGGCAATCAGCCCCAGCATTTT CASSPQGGNQPQHF
TRBJ1-2 TRBV5-5 few TRBD1 TGTGCCAGCAGCCTATCTGTACAGGGGGACTATGGCTACACCTTC CASSLSVQGDYGYTF
TRBJ2-6 TRBV7-8 few - TGTGCCAGCAGCCGCCGTGGGAGCTCTGGGGCCAACGTCCTGACTTTC CASSRRGSSGANVLTF
TRBJ2-2 TRBV7-8 - TRBD2 TGTGCCAGCAGCTCCCAGCGGGGGGTTGGGGAGCTGTTTTTT CASSSQRGVGELFF
TRBJ1-1 TRBV6-1 - TRBD1 TGTGCCAGCAGTGAAAGGGAGGTAGTGACAGGGGACACTGAAGCTTTCTTT CASSEREVVTGDTEAFF
TRBJ1-2 TRBV7-2 - TRBD1 TGTGCCAGCAGCTTAGGGAGAGGGGGCGAAGGCTACACCTTC CASSLGRGGEGYTF
TRBJ2-1 TRBV28 once - TGTGCCAGCAGTTCATCCTGGCATGAGCAGTTCTTC CASSSSWHEQFF
TRBJ1-3 TRBV28 - - TGTGCCAGCAGTTTAGGACAGCAAAACATATATTTT CASSLGQQNIYF
TRBJ1-6 TRBV7-2 - TRBD1 TGTGCCAGCAGCTTATGGACAGGAAGCGCCTCCTATAATTCACCCCTCCACTTT CASSLWTGSASYNSPLHF
TRBJ2-3 TRBV5-1 - TRBD2 TGCGCCAGCAGCGCCGGACTAGCGGGCACAGATACGCAGTATTTT CASSAGLAGTDTQYF
TRBJ1-5 TRBV5-6 - TRBD1 TGTGCCAGCAGCTCCTACCGGGACAGGGGGAGGAATCAGCCCCAGCATTTT CASSSYRDRGRNQPQHF
TRBJ1-6 TRBV6-6 few - TGTGCCAGCGGGCCCGGGGTTACACCCCTCCACTTT CASGPGVTPLHF
TRBJ2-7 TRBV9 - TRBD2 TGTGCCAGCAGCCTTCAAAGCGGGAGCGACTACGAGCAGTACTTC CASSLQSGSDYEQYF
TRBJ2-1 TRBV10-1 - - TGCGCCAGCAGTGAGTCATCCCTTGAAAGCGATGAGCAGTTCTTC CASSESSLESDEQFF
TRBJ2-1 TRBV5-1 once TRBD2 TGCGCCAGCAGCTTGGATGGGACTAGCTCTGAGCAGTTCTTC CASSLDGTSSEQFF
TRBJ2-1 TRBV13 - TRBD2 TGTGCCAGCAGCCCGGTCGGGGGGACGGGTGAGCAGTTCTTC CASSPVGGTGEQFF